A selection of T cell receptor beta chains follows, all from one sample in a study of STAT5B mutations in CD4+ large granular lymphocyte leukemia. This table comes from immunoSEQ multiplex PCR, and its TCRdb copy is limited to in-frame clones, with some not included. The profile shows 20,000 to 25,000 clones, around 80% of them singletons. Material: CD4+ T cells from blood buffy coats. Receptors originate from a human donor in good health. CDR3s include the opening cysteine and the closing phenylalanine or tryptophan. D genes are given only for firm matches. Clone size appears in some rows only: once, few, many, or a class for an expanded clone.

>-|TRBJ1-4|-|TRBV18
CASSSAKGGNEKLFF
TGTGCCAGCTCATCGGCCAAAGGGGGTAATGAAAAACTGTTTTTT
>few|TRBJ1-1|-|TRBV30
CAWSPGSGTEAFF
TGTGCCTGGAGCCCAGGGAGTGGAACTGAAGCTTTCTTT
>-|TRBJ2-5|-|TRBV6-1
CASSEGRLQETQYF
TGTGCCAGCAGTGAAGGGCGGCTCCAAGAGACCCAGTACTTC
>-|TRBJ1-4|-|TRBV6-6
CAILGGGEKLFF
TGTGCCATCCTTGGGGGCGGTGAAAAACTGTTTTTT
>-|TRBJ1-3|-|TRBV19
CASSFLGTIGNTIYF
TGTGCCAGTAGTTTTCTCGGGACGATCGGAAACACCATATATTTT
>once|TRBJ2-3|-|TRBV10-3
CAISESGKVVPDTQYF
TGTGCCATCAGTGAGTCCGGAAAGGTAGTCCCAGATACGCAGTATTTT
>few|TRBJ1-6|TRBD1|TRBV30
CAWGQDREKPLHF
TGTGCCTGGGGCCAAGACAGGGAGAAGCCCCTCCACTTT
>-|TRBJ2-5|-|TRBV7-7
CASSPKGGQQETQYF
TGTGCTAGCAGCCCCAAAGGGGGGCAGCAAGAGACCCAGTACTTC
>-|TRBJ2-5|TRBD1|TRBV5-8
CASSPGGLETQYF
TGTGCCAGCAGCCCAGGGGGTCTAGAGACCCAGTACTTC
>-|TRBJ2-7|TRBD2|TRBV5-4
CASSPTAGGPPYEQYF
TGTGCCAGCAGCCCAACAGCGGGAGGGCCTCCCTACGAGCAGTACTTC
>-|TRBJ2-3|-|TRBV6-4
CASSEIAAPTTDTQYF
TGTGCCAGCAGTGAAATAGCGGCCCCTACCACAGATACGCAGTATTTT
>-|TRBJ2-3|-|TRBV27
CASSFRGSDTQYF
TGTGCCAGCAGTTTTCGGGGTTCAGATACGCAGTATTTT
>-|TRBJ2-1|TRBD1|TRBV30
CAWSRKGARNEQFF
TGTGCCTGGAGTCGAAAGGGGGCGCGGAATGAGCAGTTCTTC
>-|TRBJ2-2|TRBD1|TRBV19
CASSIMGTGETGELFF
TGTGCCAGTAGTATAATGGGGACAGGGGAGACCGGGGAGCTGTTTTTT
>-|TRBJ2-1|-|TRBV11-3
CASSLGPGREQFF
TGTGCCAGCAGCTTAGGTCCGGGCCGAGAGCAGTTCTTC
>few|TRBJ1-1|TRBD1|TRBV5-1
CASSPRQGAGTEAFF
TGCGCCAGCAGCCCAAGACAGGGGGCCGGAACTGAAGCTTTCTTT
>once|TRBJ2-4|TRBD2|TRBV4-2
CASSQAGTSGENIQYF
TGTGCCAGCAGCCAAGCGGGGACTAGCGGGGAGAACATTCAGTACTTC
>-|TRBJ1-2|TRBD1|TRBV6-6
CASSLTGNYGYTF
TGTGCCAGCAGCTTGACAGGGAACTATGGCTACACCTTC
>-|TRBJ2-1|TRBD2|TRBV9
CASSFRTSGMNNEQFF
TGTGCCAGCAGCTTCCGGACTAGCGGGATGAACAATGAGCAGTTCTTC
>once|TRBJ2-3|-|TRBV5-6
CASSLFGSESTDTQYF
TGTGCCAGCAGCTTGTTTGGTAGCGAGAGCACAGATACGCAGTATTTT
>-|TRBJ1-2|-|TRBV19
CASSMGETSYGYTF
TGTGCCAGTAGTATGGGAGAAACATCCTATGGCTACACCTTC
>-|TRBJ2-3|TRBD2|TRBV19
CAGSLSSGRAGDTQYF
TGTGCCGGTAGTCTTAGTAGCGGGAGGGCTGGAGATACGCAGTATTTT
>-|TRBJ1-2|-|TRBV6-5
CASSPSGGSNYGYTF
TGTGCCAGCAGTCCCTCCGGGGGGTCTAACTATGGCTACACCTTC
>-|TRBJ2-5|-|TRBV27
CASRLWDSPETQYF
TGTGCCAGCAGACTGTGGGATAGTCCAGAGACCCAGTACTTC
>-|TRBJ1-4|-|TRBV10-3
CAISESGNEKLFF
TGTGCCATCAGTGAGTCGGGTAATGAAAAACTGTTTTTT
>few|TRBJ1-2|-|TRBV5-6
CASSPAPDGGDGYTF
TGTGCCAGCAGCCCCGCACCTGACGGCGGCGATGGCTACACCTTC
>-|TRBJ1-3|-|TRBV18
CASSPVSDTISGNTIYF
TGTGCCAGCTCACCGGTATCGGACACCATCTCTGGAAACACCATATATTTT
>-|TRBJ1-3|TRBD1|TRBV9
CASSGAGTAGNTIYF
TGTGCCAGCAGCGGCGCCGGGACAGCTGGAAACACCATATATTTT
>-|TRBJ1-5|TRBD1|TRBV29-1
CSVATGVGDQPQHF
TGCAGCGTTGCAACAGGGGTAGGGGATCAGCCCCAGCATTTT
>-|TRBJ1-1|-|TRBV4-2
CASSQHTGFPEAFF
TGTGCCAGCAGCCAGCACACAGGGTTCCCTGAAGCTTTCTTT
>few|TRBJ2-1|-|TRBV11-2
CASSPVVGSYNEQFF
TGTGCCAGCAGCCCCGTTGTCGGTTCCTACAATGAGCAGTTCTTC
>few|TRBJ1-2|-|TRBV6-1
CASSTLQTAEFYTF
TGTGCCAGCAGTACTTTACAGACAGCAGAGTTTTACACCTTC
>-|TRBJ2-5|-|TRBV30
CAWSVTRFQETQYF
TGTGCCTGGAGTGTTACCAGGTTTCAAGAGACCCAGTACTTC